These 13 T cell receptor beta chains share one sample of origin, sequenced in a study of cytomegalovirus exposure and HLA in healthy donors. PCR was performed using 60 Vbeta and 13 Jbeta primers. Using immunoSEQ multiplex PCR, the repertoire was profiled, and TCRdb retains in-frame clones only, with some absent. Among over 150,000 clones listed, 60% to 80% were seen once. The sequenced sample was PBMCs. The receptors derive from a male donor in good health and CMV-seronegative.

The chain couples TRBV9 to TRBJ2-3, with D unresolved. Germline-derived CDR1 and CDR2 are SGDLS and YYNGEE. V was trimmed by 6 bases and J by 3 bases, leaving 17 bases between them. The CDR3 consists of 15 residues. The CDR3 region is CASTARAVVTDTQYF. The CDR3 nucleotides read TGTGCCAGCACCGCGCGAGCCGTAGTTACAGATACGCAGTATTTT.

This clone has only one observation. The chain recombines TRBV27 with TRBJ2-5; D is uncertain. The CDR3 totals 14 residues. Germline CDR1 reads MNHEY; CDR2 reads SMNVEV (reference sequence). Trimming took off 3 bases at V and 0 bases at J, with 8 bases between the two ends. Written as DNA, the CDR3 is TGTGCCAGCAGTTTGTGGGCCGACCAAGAGACCCAGTACTTC. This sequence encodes CASSLWADQETQYF.

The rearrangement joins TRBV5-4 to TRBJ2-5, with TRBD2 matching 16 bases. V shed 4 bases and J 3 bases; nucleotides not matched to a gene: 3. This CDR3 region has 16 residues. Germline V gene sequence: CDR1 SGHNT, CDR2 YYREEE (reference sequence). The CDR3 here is CASSPGLAGGEETQYF. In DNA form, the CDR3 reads TGTGCCAGCAGCCCGGGACTAGCGGGGGGGGAAGAGACCCAGTACTTC.

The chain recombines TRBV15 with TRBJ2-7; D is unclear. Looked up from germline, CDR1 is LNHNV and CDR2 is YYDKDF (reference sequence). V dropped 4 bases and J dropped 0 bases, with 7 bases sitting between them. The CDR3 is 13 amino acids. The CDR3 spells CATSKLSSYEQYF. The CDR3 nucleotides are TGTGCCACCAGCAAACTGAGCTCCTACGAGCAGTACTTC. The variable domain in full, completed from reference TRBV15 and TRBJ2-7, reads DAMVIQNPRYQVTQFGKPVTLSCSQTLNHNVMYWYQQKSSQAPKLLFHYYDKDFNNEADTPDNFQSRRPNTSFCFLDIRSPGLGDTAMYLCATSKLSSYEQYFGPGTRLTVT.

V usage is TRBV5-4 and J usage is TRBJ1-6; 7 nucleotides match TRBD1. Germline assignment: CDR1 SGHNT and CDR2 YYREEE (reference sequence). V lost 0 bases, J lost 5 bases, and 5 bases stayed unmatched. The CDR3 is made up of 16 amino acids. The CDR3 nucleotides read TGTGCCAGCAGCTTGGGACAGGGATCTAATAATTCACCCCTCCACTTT. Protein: CASSLGQGSNNSPLHF.

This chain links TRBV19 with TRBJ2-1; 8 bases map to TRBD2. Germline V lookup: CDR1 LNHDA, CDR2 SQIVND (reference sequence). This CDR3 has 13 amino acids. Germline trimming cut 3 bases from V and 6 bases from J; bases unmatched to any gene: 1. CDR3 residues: CASSIGLANEQFF. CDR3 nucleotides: TGTGCCAGTAGTATCGGACTAGCCAATGAGCAGTTCTTC.

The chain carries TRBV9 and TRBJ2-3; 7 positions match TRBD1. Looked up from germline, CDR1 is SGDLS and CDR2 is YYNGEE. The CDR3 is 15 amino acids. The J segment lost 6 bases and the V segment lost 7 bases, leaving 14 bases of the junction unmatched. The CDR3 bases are TGTGCCAGCGGGGCTACGAGGGGGCCTACGGATACGCAGTATTTT. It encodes CASGATRGPTDTQYF.

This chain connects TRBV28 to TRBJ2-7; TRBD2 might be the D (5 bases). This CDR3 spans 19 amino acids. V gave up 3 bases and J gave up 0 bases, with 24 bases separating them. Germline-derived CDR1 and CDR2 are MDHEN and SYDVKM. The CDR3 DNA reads TGTGCCAGCAGTTTTAGCGACCCCCGTAGCCTGACTCGCTCCTACGAGCAGTACTTC. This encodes CASSFSDPRSLTRSYEQYF.

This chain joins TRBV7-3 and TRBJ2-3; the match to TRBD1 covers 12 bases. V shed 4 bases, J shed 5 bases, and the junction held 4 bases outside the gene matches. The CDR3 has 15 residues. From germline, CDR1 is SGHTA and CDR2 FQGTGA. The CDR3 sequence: CASSSGQGAKDTQYF. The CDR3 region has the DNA TGTGCCAGCAGCTCGGGACAGGGGGCGAAAGATACGCAGTATTTT.

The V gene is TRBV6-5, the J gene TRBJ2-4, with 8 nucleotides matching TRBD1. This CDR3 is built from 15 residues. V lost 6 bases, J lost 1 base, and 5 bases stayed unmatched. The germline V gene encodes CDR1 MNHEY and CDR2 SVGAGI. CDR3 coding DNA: TGTGCCAGCAGGCCAGGGGGCATGGCCAAAAACATTCAGTACTTC. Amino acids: CASRPGGMAKNIQYF.

The CDR3 nucleotides read TGTGCCAGTAGTATTCGTAAGCGGGAGGCCTACAATGAGCAGTTCTTC. Translating it yields CASSIRKREAYNEQFF. The chain recombines TRBV19 with TRBJ2-1; 9 bases agree with TRBD2. This CDR3 has 16 amino acids. V gave up 3 bases and J gave up 2 bases; unmatched junction bases: 5. The germline V gene encodes CDR1 LNHDA and CDR2 SQIVND (reference sequence).

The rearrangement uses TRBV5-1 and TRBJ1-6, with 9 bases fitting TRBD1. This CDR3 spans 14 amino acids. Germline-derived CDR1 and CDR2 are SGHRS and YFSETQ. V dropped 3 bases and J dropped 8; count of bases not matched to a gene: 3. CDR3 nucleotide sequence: TGCGCCAGCAGCTCACGGACAGGGGATTCACCCCTCCACTTT. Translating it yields CASSSRTGDSPLHF.

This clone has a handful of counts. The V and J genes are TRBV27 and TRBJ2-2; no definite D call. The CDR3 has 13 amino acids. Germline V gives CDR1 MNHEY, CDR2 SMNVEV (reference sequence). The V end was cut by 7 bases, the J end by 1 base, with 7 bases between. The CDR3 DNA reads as TGTGCCAGCAAAGTACAGAACACCGGGGAGCTGTTTTTT. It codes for CASKVQNTGELFF.